These 19 T cell receptor beta chains were all obtained from the same sample, sequenced in a study of T-cell reconstitution after alpha-beta-depleted transplantation in children. Researchers prepared the TCRbeta library using unique molecular identifiers, the study reports. MiXCR, run by TCRdb on the PCR reads, gives a single entry per CDR3 protein. The sample has around 190,000 distinct CDR3 sequences, 6.6% seen once. The input for sequencing was PBMCs, taken before TCRalphabeta/CD19-depleted stem cell transplant. Receptors originate from a boy aged 2 to 9 with acute lymphoblastic leukemia, due to receive a stem cell transplant.

This clonotype was found many times. The rearrangement uses TRBV21-1 and TRBJ2-1; TRBD1, the table's D call, lacks a check against the DNA. TRBV21-1 is a listed pseudogene. This CDR3 is built from 15 residues. The CDR3 region has the DNA TGTGCCAGCAGCAAAGGGGCGGGGCCGTACAATGAGCAGTTCTTC. Its translation is CASSKGAGPYNEQFF.

This clonotype has just a few counts. The gene calls are TRBV7-9 and TRBJ2-7, with 7 bases aligning to TRBD1. The CDR3 contains 14 residues. V lost 7 bases, J lost 5 bases, and 11 bases stayed unmatched. Germline V lookup: CDR1 SEHNR, CDR2 FQNEAQ (reference sequence). Here the CDR3 DNA reads TGTGCCAGCATCGGCGAGGGGGCGGTCCACGAGCAGTACTTC. This codes for CASIGEGAVHEQYF.

This clonotype was observed at least ten times. This chain connects TRBV5-1 to TRBJ1-1, with D perhaps TRBD1 (6 bases). In germline, CDR1 is SGHRS, CDR2 YFSETQ. Trimming cost V 4 bases and J 6 bases, with 22 bases left between them. The CDR3 totals 16 residues. CDR3 sequence (DNA): TGCGCCAGCAGCCCCGAGGTCGGAGGGGGTTTATCTGAAGCTTTCTTT. Translating gives CASSPEVGGGLSEAFF.

This clonotype was counted only a few times. The rearrangement uses TRBV7-2 and TRBJ1-5, with TRBD1 matching over 10 bases. This CDR3 is built from 15 residues. V shed 5 bases, J shed 1 base, and the junction held 2 bases outside the gene matches. The germline CDR1 and CDR2 sequences are SGHTA and FQGNSA. The CDR3 DNA reads as TGTGCCAGCAGCACGGGACAGGGGAGCAATCAGCCCCAGCATTTT. Its translation is CASSTGQGSNQPQHF.

This clonotype was observed many times. CDR3 bases: TGTGCCAGCAGCTTACCCCAACCGTACGAGCAGTACTTC. Encoded protein: CASSLPQPYEQYF. The chain combines TRBV7-2 with TRBJ2-7; the D is unclear. CDR1 and CDR2 from the germline V gene are SGHTA and FQGNSA. Between the trimmed V and J ends, which lost 2 bases and 4 bases, there was a span of 9 bases. The length of the CDR3 is 13 residues.

The chain joins TRBV6-4 to TRBJ2-7; TRBD2 matches 9 bases. V was pared by 8 bases and J by 2 bases, with 13 bases of the junction left unmatched. Germline V lookup: CDR1 MRHNA, CDR2 SNTAGT. This CDR3 spans 16 amino acids. CDR3 nucleotide sequence: TGTGCCAGCCGTACTTTAATAGCGGGAGAGGCCTACGAGCAGTACTTC. Amino acid sequence: CASRTLIAGEAYEQYF.

This clonotype was counted between two and nine times. The V call is TRBV27, the J call TRBJ1-3; D is unresolved. This CDR3 is 13 amino acids long. Trimming left V 8 bases short and J 3 bases short, with 11 bases between. The germline gives CDR1 MNHEY, CDR2 SMNVEV (reference sequence). CDR3 coding DNA: TGTGCCAGCGCCTCCTCGGTTGGAAACACCATATATTTT. Encoded protein: CASASSVGNTIYF.

V is TRBV27 and J is TRBJ2-7; 7 bases match TRBD1. The CDR3 contains 12 residues. In germline, CDR1 is MNHEY, CDR2 SMNVEV (reference sequence). Unmatched junction bases numbered 4, after V lost 8 bases and J lost 3 bases. DNA of the CDR3: TGTGCCAGCGCAGACAGGGACTACGAGCAGTACTTC. The encoded protein is CASADRDYEQYF.

This clonotype was counted at least ten times. V and J are TRBV20-1 and TRBJ1-1, with unresolved D. The V gene lost 4 bases and the J gene lost 12 bases, with 18 bases spanning the gap. This CDR3 region has 12 residues. Germline values: CDR1 DFQATT, CDR2 SNEGSKA (reference sequence). CDR3 region: CSATSGGLNSFF. The DNA of the CDR3 is TGCAGTGCTACCTCGGGTGGGCTCAACTCTTTCTTT.

This clonotype appeared many times. The chain employs TRBV7-9 and TRBJ2-2; 7 positions match TRBD1. This CDR3 spans 18 amino acids. Germline CDR1 reads SEHNR; CDR2 reads FQNEAQ (reference sequence). Germline trimming cut 5 bases from V and 7 bases from J; bases unmatched to any gene: 19. In nucleotides, the CDR3 is TGTGCCAGCAGCCATGACGACAGGGTGAACCCTTTCATCGGGGAGCTGTTTTTT. Protein product: CASSHDDRVNPFIGELFF.

The sample holds many counts of this clonotype. This chain links TRBV7-2 with TRBJ1-5; a weak D match, TRBD1 (6 bases). CDR3 length: 17 residues. V lost 4 bases and J 7 bases, leaving 23 bases between the germline ends. Germline loops: CDR1 SGHTA, CDR2 FQGNSA. Here the CDR3 DNA reads TGTGCCAGCAGCTCCATGTGGGCCGGGGGCGCAGGGCAGCCCCAGCATTTT. Translated, it gives CASSSMWAGGAGQPQHF. Drawing the rest from reference TRBV7-2 and TRBJ1-5, the complete variable domain is GAGVSQSPSNKVTEKGKDVELRCDPISGHTALYWYRQSLGQGLEFLIYFQGNSAPDKSGLPSDRFSAERTGGSVSTLTIQRTQQEDSAVYLCASSSMWAGGAGQPQHFGDGTRLSIL.

This clonotype came up a few times. The chain is built from TRBV3-1 and TRBJ2-5; 9 nucleotides match TRBD2. The CDR3 has 15 amino acids. V dropped 4 bases and J dropped 4; count of bases not matched to a gene: 7. Germline CDR1 LGHDT, CDR2 YNNKEL (reference sequence). The DNA of the CDR3 is TGTGCCAGCAGCCCCGGGACTAGCAGAGGAGAGACCCAGTACTTC. Amino acid sequence: CASSPGTSRGETQYF.

This clonotype was observed at least ten times. The rearrangement uses TRBV20-1 and TRBJ2-7; D not certain. The V and J ends lost 4 bases and 0 bases respectively, with 10 bases between them. CDR3 length equals 13 residues. CDR1 DFQATT and CDR2 SNEGSKA come from the germline V gene (reference sequence). CDR3: CSAIYSSSYEQYF. The DNA for the CDR3 is TGCAGTGCTATCTACTCGAGCTCCTACGAGCAGTACTTC.

In this sample, this clonotype turned up many times. This chain uses TRBV20-1 with TRBJ2-7; TRBD1 agrees at 8 bases. Per the germline V gene, CDR1 is DFQATT and CDR2 is SNEGSKA (reference sequence). V lost 1 base to trimming and J lost 1 base; unmatched junction nucleotides: 12. CDR3 length: 17 residues. The CDR3 nucleotides are TGCAGTGCTAGAGCCCAAACTGGACAGGGCCAATCCTACGAGCAGTACTTC. Protein sequence: CSARAQTGQGQSYEQYF.

The chain links TRBV27 to TRBJ2-7; a possible D gene is TRBD2 (6 bases). CDR3 length: 20 amino acids. The V gene's germline CDR1 is MNHEY and CDR2 SMNVEV (reference sequence). The ends were cut back, 2 bases at V and 4 bases at J, with 30 bases in the middle. CDR3 loop: CASSLALRTGEGTFLYEQYF. CDR3 bases: TGTGCCAGCAGTTTAGCCCTGCGGACGGGTGAGGGGACTTTTCTATACGAGCAGTACTTC.

This clonotype showed up many times. The chain employs TRBV28 and TRBJ2-2, with a weak D call TRBD2 (6 bases). The V gene lost 4 bases and the J gene lost 4 bases, with 19 bases spanning the gap. The CDR3 has 17 amino acids. The V gene's germline CDR1 is MDHEN and CDR2 SYDVKM. Here the CDR3 reads CASSSRVAERVTGELFF. Here the CDR3 DNA reads TGTGCCAGCAGTTCTCGAGTAGCGGAGAGGGTCACCGGGGAGCTGTTTTTT.

V and J are TRBV7-9 and TRBJ1-3; a possible D gene is TRBD1 (6 bases). Looked up from germline, CDR1 is SEHNR and CDR2 is FQNEAQ (reference sequence). This CDR3 region has 16 residues. Trimming pared 1 base from V and 4 bases from J, leaving 14 bases between. The chain's CDR3 is CASSLGGPGAGNTIYF. The CDR3 nucleotides are TGTGCCAGCAGCTTAGGGGGTCCAGGGGCCGGAAACACCATATATTTT. The full variable domain, completed using reference TRBV7-9 and TRBJ1-3, is DTGVSQNPRHKITKRGQNVTFRCDPISEHNRLYWYRQTLGQGPEFLTYFQNEAQLEKSRLLSDRFSAERPKGSFSTLEIQRTEQGDSAMYLCASSLGGPGAGNTIYFGEGSWLTVV.

Regarding this clonotype: A single base separates this from a much larger clone, so it may be a read error. The chain couples TRBV5-5 to TRBJ2-2; D is possibly TRBD1 or TRBD2 (6 bases each). The CDR3 totals 17 residues. Germline CDR1 reads SGHKS; CDR2 reads YYEKEE (reference sequence). The CDR3: CASSLRYLAELRGEPFF. For the CDR3, the DNA is TGTGCCAGCAGCTTGCGATACTTGGCAGAATTAAGGGGGGAGCCGTTTTTT.

This chain links TRBV6-5 with TRBJ2-5; D is ambiguous. CDR3 size: 13 residues. V was pared by 3 bases and J by 5 bases, with 10 bases between. Germline loops: CDR1 MNHEY, CDR2 SVGAGI. CDR3 sequence: CASSYEIRETQYF. The CDR3 nucleotides read TGTGCCAGCAGTTATGAAATAAGGGAGACCCAGTACTTC.